The 24 T cell receptor beta chains given below trace back to one sample, sequenced in a study of T-cell memory formation after mild COVID-19. TCRdb fed the 5' RACE reads into MiXCR, producing one record per CDR3 protein. This sample has roughly 260,000 distinct CDR3 sequences, with over 15% found just once. The sequencing input was PBMCs or a T cell subset sorted from them (not recorded which). The receptors here all came from a man between 18 and 35 years old who had mild COVID-19 (a few samples of this study predate the infection). Cell type and time point are not known.

The gene calls are TRBV9 and TRBJ1-5, with 7 bases aligning to TRBD1. With V trimmed by 5 bases and J by 7 bases, 12 bases remained unmatched. Germline V CDR1 and CDR2: SGDLS, YYNGEE. CDR3 length: 15 amino acids. CDR3 amino acids: CASSPSGQGGQPQHF. CDR3 bases: TGTGCCAGCAGTCCCTCGGGGCAGGGGGGCCAGCCCCAGCATTTT.

This clonotype was picked up many times. V and J are TRBV5-1 and TRBJ2-3, with no clear D. Germline loops: CDR1 SGHRS, CDR2 YFSETQ. V was trimmed by 4 bases and J by 0 bases, leaving 15 bases between them. This CDR3 has 16 amino acids. CDR3 in DNA: TGCGCCAGCAGCCCCCCGGACGGTGCTAGCACAGATACGCAGTATTTT. Its protein product is CASSPPDGASTDTQYF.

This clonotype has a count of ten or more. The gene calls are TRBV4-3 and TRBJ2-2; 10 bases are a match to TRBD2. The CDR3 extends over 17 amino acids. The germline CDR1 and CDR2 sequences are LGHNA and YSLEER. V shed 1 base and J 2 bases; nucleotides not matched to a gene: 4. Here the CDR3 DNA reads TGCGCCAGCAGCCAAGGAGCGGGGGGGCCCAACACCGGGGAGCTGTTTTTT. Its protein product is CASSQGAGGPNTGELFF.

The chain joins TRBV6-1 to TRBJ1-1; D is uncertain. The CDR3 loop spans 14 amino acids. Per germline, CDR1 MNHNS and CDR2 SASEGT. V lost 6 bases and J 3 bases, leaving 14 bases between the germline ends. CDR3: CASRGRWGDTEAFF. CDR3 DNA: TGTGCCAGCAGAGGACGGTGGGGTGACACTGAAGCTTTCTTT.

This clonotype has more than one count but fewer than ten. The rearrangement joins TRBV27 to TRBJ2-7; the match to TRBD1 covers 10 bases. V shed 5 bases and J 1 base; nucleotides not matched to a gene: 5. CDR3 size: 15 residues. The germline gives CDR1 MNHEY, CDR2 SMNVEV (reference sequence). Here the CDR3 DNA reads TGTGCCAGCAGTCCGGGACAGGGGAAATCCTACGAGCAGTACTTC. Translating it yields CASSPGQGKSYEQYF.

This clonotype was picked up a small number of times. The chain uses TRBV3-1 and TRBJ2-7; D gene unclear. There are 13 residues in the CDR3. Per the germline V gene, CDR1 is LGHDT and CDR2 is YNNKEL (reference sequence). The V end was cut by 0 bases, the J end by 7 bases, with 10 bases between. The chain's CDR3 is CASSQDRHGEQYF. The CDR3, as DNA: TGTGCCAGCAGCCAAGATCGTCACGGGGAGCAGTACTTC.

This clonotype was seen a handful of times. The gene calls are TRBV20-1 and TRBJ1-5, with D hard to call. This CDR3 region has 13 residues. In germline, CDR1 is DFQATT, CDR2 SNEGSKA (reference sequence). Trimming removed 3 bases at V and 9 bases at J, with 15 bases between. In DNA form, the CDR3 reads TGCAGTGCTAGGGATCCAGCACAACGGCCCCAGCATTTT. The encoded protein is CSARDPAQRPQHF.

J is TRBJ2-1 and V is TRBV4-2, with D maybe TRBD2 (6 bases). Germline loops: CDR1 LGHNA, CDR2 YNFKEQ. The CDR3 contains 15 residues. V was pared by 0 bases and J by 2 bases, with 8 bases between. The CDR3 loop is CASSQEGLTYNEQFF. CDR3 bases: TGTGCCAGCAGCCAAGAGGGACTGACCTACAATGAGCAGTTCTTC.

This chain connects TRBV5-1 to TRBJ2-1, with 7 bases fitting TRBD2. Germline lookup yields CDR1 SGHRS and CDR2 YFSETQ. This CDR3 has 14 residues. The ends lost 0 bases at V and 4 bases at J; junction bases unmatched: 1. This CDR3 reads CASSLGAGYNEQFF. The DNA for the CDR3 is TGCGCCAGCAGCTTGGGAGCGGGGTACAATGAGCAGTTCTTC. The entire variable domain, with the rest obtained from reference TRBV5-1 and TRBJ2-1, is as follows: KAGVTQTPRYLIKTRGQQVTLSCSPISGHRSVSWYQQTPGQGLQFLFEYFSETQRNKGNFPGRFSGRQFSNSRSEMNVSTLELGDSALYLCASSLGAGYNEQFFGPGTRLTVL.

This clonotype was picked up a small number of times. CDR3 coding DNA: TGTGCCAGCAGCCAGACCGGTAGCCCCCCAGATACGCAGTATTTT. It encodes CASSQTGSPPDTQYF. V gene TRBV7-2 combines with J gene TRBJ2-3; D not resolved. Between the trimmed V and J ends, which lost 5 bases and 4 bases, there was a span of 16 bases. Germline V CDR1 and CDR2: SGHTA, FQGNSA. The CDR3 loop spans 15 amino acids.

The sample holds a few counts of this clonotype. The V and J genes are TRBV5-4 and TRBJ1-1; no clear D. V dropped 3 bases and J dropped 1 base, with 7 bases sitting between them. CDR3 length: 13 residues. Per germline, CDR1 SGHNT and CDR2 YYREEE (reference sequence). The CDR3 reads CASSSVANTEAFF. The CDR3 nucleotides read TGTGCCAGCAGCTCCGTCGCGAACACTGAAGCTTTCTTT.

This clonotype was counted many times. CDR3 protein: CSATGGQGWETQYF. DNA for the CDR3: TGCAGCGCCACGGGAGGACAGGGATGGGAGACCCAGTACTTC. This sequence joins TRBV29-1 and TRBJ2-5; D perhaps matches TRBD1 (8 bases). The CDR3 spans 14 residues. Germline CDR1 SQVTM, CDR2 ANQGSEA. V lost 7 bases to trimming and J lost 5 bases, with 20 bases between them.

This clonotype came up a few times. V is TRBV18 and J is TRBJ1-1; perhaps TRBD1 as D (5 bases). The CDR3 is made up of 12 amino acids. The germline gives CDR1 KGHSH, CDR2 LQKENI. Trimming left V 3 bases short and J 7 bases short, with 9 bases between. CDR3 in amino acids: CASSPGESEAFF. For the CDR3, the DNA is TGTGCCAGCTCACCGGGGGAGAGTGAAGCTTTCTTT.

The V gene is TRBV29-1, the J gene TRBJ2-5; D not certain. The CDR3 consists of 14 residues. Trimming shortened V by 7 bases and J by 0 bases, and 15 bases separated the two germline ends. The germline V gene has CDR1 SQVTM and CDR2 ANQGSEA. CDR3 region: CSADQNGYQETQYF. The CDR3 coding sequence is TGCAGCGCGGACCAAAATGGGTACCAAGAGACCCAGTACTTC.

This clonotype was found a few times. The chain recombines TRBV29-1 with TRBJ2-7, with D possibly being TRBD1 (5 bases). Trimming took 7 bases from V and 0 from J, leaving 10 bases between them. This CDR3 comprises 12 residues. Germline V CDR1 and CDR2: SQVTM, ANQGSEA. CDR3 amino acids: CSAGDSSYEQYF. DNA of the CDR3: TGCAGCGCCGGAGACAGCTCCTACGAGCAGTACTTC.

CDR3 sequence: CASSLAGDEKLFF. The CDR3 region has the DNA TGCGCCAGCAGCTTGGCGGGGGATGAAAAACTGTTTTTT. The V and J genes are TRBV5-1 and TRBJ1-4; maybe TRBD1 (5 bases). V was cut by 0 bases and J by 6 bases, with 6 bases left in between. The CDR3 is 13 residues long. Germline loops: CDR1 SGHRS, CDR2 YFSETQ.

The chain joins TRBV7-2 to TRBJ2-7; D may be TRBD1 (6 bases). V lost 0 bases, J lost 3 bases, and 9 bases lay in between. The CDR3 sequence is 14 residues long. Germline CDR1 is SGHTA and CDR2 is FQGNSA. CDR3 bases: TGTGCCAGCAGCTTAGCGACAGGAATCTACGAGCAGTACTTC. It codes for CASSLATGIYEQYF.

This clonotype was counted ten times or more. The chain has TRBV18 and TRBJ2-1; D gene ambiguous. Trimming shortened V by 0 bases and J by 4 bases, and 7 bases separated the two germline ends. The CDR3 has 14 residues. Germline V gene data show CDR1 as KGHSH and CDR2 as LQKENI. CDR3 amino acids: CASSPPGAYNEQFF. For the CDR3, the DNA is TGTGCCAGCTCACCACCGGGCGCTTACAATGAGCAGTTCTTC.

The chain uses TRBV7-8 and TRBJ2-6; 7 bases agree with TRBD2. Germline CDR1 reads SGHVS; CDR2 reads FQNEAQ. V was clipped by 5 bases and J by 4 bases; unmatched bases: 5. This CDR3 contains 15 residues. In nucleotides, the CDR3 is TGTGCCAGCAGCCTGGGGAGGGCCGGGGCCAACGTCCTGACTTTC. It specifies CASSLGRAGANVLTF.

This clonotype has a handful of counts. This chain joins TRBV20-1 and TRBJ1-5; 7 bases match TRBD1. The J segment lost 7 bases and the V segment lost 6 bases, leaving 9 bases of the junction unmatched. This CDR3 spans 13 amino acids. Germline CDR1 reads DFQATT; CDR2 reads SNEGSKA (reference sequence). DNA for the CDR3: TGCAGTGCAAGAAGACAGGGCGGGCAGCCCCAGCATTTT. It encodes CSARRQGGQPQHF.

The rearrangement uses TRBV19 and TRBJ2-3, with D maybe TRBD2 (5 bases). This CDR3 comprises 14 residues. Trimming cost V 3 bases and J 2 bases, with 9 bases left between them. The germline CDR1 and CDR2 sequences are LNHDA and SQIVND (reference sequence). The CDR3 region has the DNA TGTGCCAGTAGTATCACGGGGATCACAGATACGCAGTATTTT. Translating it yields CASSITGITDTQYF.

The CDR3 is CASSVDSRAVGQGGQPQHF. The CDR3 DNA follows: TGTGCCAGCAGCGTAGATAGTCGGGCGGTGGGACAGGGGGGACAGCCCCAGCATTTT. The chain joins TRBV9 to TRBJ1-5, with 11 positions matching TRBD1. Per the germline V gene, CDR1 is SGDLS and CDR2 is YYNGEE. This CDR3 contains 19 residues. V shed 0 bases and J 7 bases; nucleotides not matched to a gene: 15.

This clonotype appeared a few times. This rearrangement joins TRBV25-1 to TRBJ1-4, with D maybe TRBD1 (6 bases). V was cut by 4 bases and J by 8 bases, with 11 bases left in between. The CDR3 has 13 residues. Germline loops: CDR1 MGHDK, CDR2 SYGVNS. CDR3 in DNA: TGTGCCAGCAGTGTAACCGGGACAGAAAAACTGTTTTTT. Translating gives CASSVTGTEKLFF. Using reference TRBV25-1 and TRBJ1-4 for the parts outside the CDR3, the full variable domain is EADIYQTPRYLVIGTGKKITLECSQTMGHDKMYWYQQDPGMELHLIHYSYGVNSTEKGDLSSESTVSRIRTEHFPLTLESARPSHTSQYLCASSVTGTEKLFFGSGTQLSVL.

This clonotype was seen a handful of times. The chain carries TRBV12-3 or TRBV12-4 and TRBJ1-5; D gene uncertain. Trimming cost V 3 bases and J 1 base, with 10 bases left between them. The CDR3 has 15 residues. CDR3 in amino acids: CASSLGSRSNQPQHF. The CDR3 nucleotides read TGTGCCAGCAGTTTGGGATCCCGGAGCAATCAGCCCCAGCATTTT.